The 23 T cell receptor beta chains in this list originate from one sample, sequenced in a study of T-cell memory formation after mild COVID-19. TCRdb re-analysed the 5' RACE reads in MiXCR, keeping a single row per CDR3 protein. Among roughly 510,000 distinct CDR3 sequences listed, 15% to 20% were seen once. Sequenced sample: PBMCs or a T cell subset sorted from them (not recorded which). The receptors stem from an adult woman who had mild COVID-19 (a few samples of this study predate the infection). Cell type and time point are not known.

This clonotype appeared a few times. The genes are TRBV6-6 and TRBJ2-1; 7 bases are shared with TRBD2. From germline, CDR1 is MNHNY and CDR2 SVGAGI (reference sequence). Losses at the gene ends were 5 bases for V and 0 bases for J; bases not matched to a gene: 10. The CDR3 totals 17 residues. CDR3 nucleotides: TGTGCCAGCAGTCCTCCATTGGGAGGGATCTCCTACAATGAGCAGTTCTTC. This sequence encodes CASSPPLGGISYNEQFF.

The chain links TRBV6-2 or TRBV6-3 to TRBJ1-1, with 7 bases that match TRBD1. In germline, CDR1 is MNHEY, CDR2 SVGEGT. J was trimmed by 8 bases and V by 1 base; bases with no gene match: 4. The CDR3 covers 13 residues. CDR3: CASSYYGQDEAFF. CDR3 in DNA: TGTGCCAGCAGTTACTATGGACAGGACGAAGCTTTCTTT.

V gene TRBV7-2 combines with J gene TRBJ2-7, with 7 positions matching TRBD1. The CDR3 runs 14 residues. The germline V gene encodes CDR1 SGHTA and CDR2 FQGNSA. Germline trimming cut 0 bases from V and 7 bases from J; bases unmatched to any gene: 6. CDR3 nucleotides: TGTGCCAGCAGCTTAGCGGGACAGAATCCTGAGCAGTACTTC. It codes for CASSLAGQNPEQYF. Variable domain in full (rest from reference TRBV7-2 and TRBJ2-7): GAGVSQSPSNKVTEKGKDVELRCDPISGHTALYWYRQSLGQGLEFLIYFQGNSAPDKSGLPSDRFSAERTGGSVSTLTIQRTQQEDSAVYLCASSLAGQNPEQYFGPGTRLTVT.

The rearrangement joins TRBV6-6 to TRBJ1-3; D perhaps matches TRBD1 (6 bases). The CDR3 contains 14 residues. The germline V and J ends were trimmed by 6 bases and 4 bases, with 13 bases remaining between them. Germline CDR1 MNHNY, CDR2 SVGAGI (reference sequence). The CDR3 here is CASRTGGAGNTIYF. In DNA form, the CDR3 reads TGTGCCAGCAGGACGGGGGGGGCGGGAAACACCATATATTTT.

This rearrangement joins TRBV5-1 to TRBJ2-5; 8 nucleotides agree with TRBD2. Germline V gives CDR1 SGHRS, CDR2 YFSETQ. V shed 6 bases and J 5 bases; nucleotides not matched to a gene: 15. The CDR3 is 16 residues long. CDR3 sequence reads: CASTSAPGLEGETQYF. The CDR3 DNA reads TGCGCCAGCACCTCAGCTCCGGGACTAGAGGGCGAGACCCAGTACTTC.

Only a few counts were recorded for this clonotype. The chain carries TRBV4-2 and TRBJ1-1; D gene uncertain. There are 12 residues in the CDR3. Germline CDR1 LGHNA, CDR2 YNFKEQ. V lost 0 bases and J 11 bases, leaving 10 bases between the germline ends. In DNA form, the CDR3 reads TGTGCCAGCAGCCAAGACTCCGCGCGGGCTTTCTTT. Residues: CASSQDSARAFF.

This chain connects TRBV7-3 to TRBJ2-3; 12 nucleotides agree with TRBD2. This CDR3 contains 17 residues. Germline CDR1 SGHTA, CDR2 FQGTGA. After removal of 2 bases from V and 4 bases from J, the junction contained 7 bases not matched to a gene. CDR3 region: CASSLPGLAGRADTQYF. The CDR3 DNA is TGTGCCAGCAGCTTACCAGGACTAGCGGGACGCGCAGATACGCAGTATTTT.

The sample holds a few counts of this clonotype. The V call is TRBV12-3 or TRBV12-4, the J call TRBJ2-4; 8 positions match TRBD1. The CDR3 spans 19 residues. V gave up 5 bases and J gave up 0 bases; unmatched junction bases: 15. The DNA of the CDR3 is TGTGCCAGCAGTCCACACCGGGACAGGATTAGCCTAGCCAAAAACATTCAGTACTTC. Its protein product is CASSPHRDRISLAKNIQYF.

This rearrangement joins TRBV7-8 to TRBJ1-3; the D is unclear. The CDR3 runs to 16 residues. Germline V gives CDR1 SGHVS, CDR2 FQNEAQ. Trimming pared 5 bases from V and 2 bases from J, leaving 16 bases between. CDR3 region: CASSLLEGLPGNTIYF. The CDR3 nucleotides read TGTGCCAGCAGCCTCCTGGAGGGTTTGCCTGGAAACACCATATATTTT.

This clonotype was observed many times. V and J are TRBV11-3 and TRBJ2-3; 13 bases match TRBD2. The CDR3 loop spans 18 amino acids. Germline loops: CDR1 SGHNT, CDR2 YENEEA. With V trimmed by 2 bases and J by 3 bases, 8 bases remained unmatched. In DNA, the CDR3 is TGTGCCAGCAGCTTACGGGGACTAGCGGGAATTCGTACAGATACGCAGTATTTT. Amino acids: CASSLRGLAGIRTDTQYF.

This clonotype appeared many times. The V call is TRBV5-4, the J call TRBJ2-7, with 10 nucleotides matching TRBD1. Germline CDR1 and CDR2: SGHNT and YYREEE (reference sequence). The CDR3 has 15 residues. V shed 5 bases, J shed 5 bases, and the junction held 10 bases outside the gene matches. The CDR3 region is CASSSDRDRGHEQYF. Here the CDR3 DNA reads TGTGCCAGCAGTTCAGACCGGGACAGGGGCCACGAGCAGTACTTC. Complete variable domain (other parts from reference TRBV5-4 and TRBJ2-7): ETGVTQSPTHLIKTRGQQVTLRCSSQSGHNTVSWYQQALGQGPQFIFQYYREEENGRGNFPPRFSGLQFPNYSSELNVNALELDDSALYLCASSSDRDRGHEQYFGPGTRLTVT.

The CDR3 DNA is TGTGCCAGCAATCAACCGGGGGGGAACAATGAGCAGTTCTTC. Translated: CASNQPGGNNEQFF. V is TRBV6-5 and J is TRBJ2-1, with TRBD2 matching over 8 bases. Germline values: CDR1 MNHEY, CDR2 SVGAGI. V shed 7 bases, J shed 5 bases, and the junction held 7 bases outside the gene matches. The CDR3 has 14 amino acids.

This clonotype was counted a few times. The chain employs TRBV4-1 and TRBJ2-7; D remains unclear. This CDR3 comprises 15 residues. Germline V lookup: CDR1 MGHRA, CDR2 YSYEKL. V gave up 0 bases and J gave up 0 bases, with 9 bases separating them. The CDR3 coding sequence is TGCGCCAGCAGCCAAGACCCGGCAGGCTCCTACGAGCAGTACTTC. It encodes CASSQDPAGSYEQYF.

The gene calls are TRBV5-5 and TRBJ1-2; TRBD1 matches 8 bases. V lost 0 bases and J lost 4; bases outside the gene matches: 8. CDR3 length equals 16 residues. Looked up from germline, CDR1 is SGHKS and CDR2 is YYEKEE (reference sequence). The CDR3 region has the DNA TGTGCCAGCAGCTTGGGACCAGGGGGCGGGAGCTATGGCTACACCTTC. Its protein product is CASSLGPGGGSYGYTF.

The chain links TRBV4-2 to TRBJ2-3, with unresolved D. The CDR3 is 16 residues long. Trimming pared 0 bases from V and 0 bases from J, leaving 10 bases between. Germline loops: CDR1 LGHNA, CDR2 YNFKEQ. DNA of the CDR3: TGTGCCAGCAGCCAAGAAAGAACCATGAGCACAGATACGCAGTATTTT. Protein product: CASSQERTMSTDTQYF.

This clonotype was found a few times. The chain couples TRBV5-1 to TRBJ2-2, with D maybe TRBD2 (6 bases). CDR1 and CDR2 (germline): SGHRS, YFSETQ. Trimming pared 4 bases from V and 6 bases from J, leaving 19 bases between. The CDR3 is 16 residues long. The CDR3: CASSRGIPPGAGELFF. As DNA, the CDR3 is TGCGCCAGCAGCCGGGGGATACCCCCAGGCGCCGGGGAGCTGTTTTTT.

This clonotype came up a few times. This sequence joins TRBV6-1 and TRBJ1-6; D is uncertain. Germline V gene lookup returns CDR1 MNHNS and CDR2 SASEGT. The V and J ends lost 8 bases and 7 bases respectively, with 18 bases between them. The CDR3 contains 15 residues. DNA of the CDR3: TGTGCCAGCGGGATCTTTCGGGCCGAGAATTCACCCCTCCACTTT. As protein: CASGIFRAENSPLHF.

This clonotype came up a few times. The V call is TRBV29-1, the J call TRBJ1-4, with D tentatively TRBD1 (6 bases). V dropped 3 bases and J dropped 7 bases, with 15 bases sitting between them. The CDR3 is made up of 14 amino acids. CDR1 and CDR2 (germline): SQVTM, ANQGSEA. CDR3 bases: TGCAGCGTTGATTCTTCAGGGGACCGTGAAAAACTGTTTTTT. It is translated as CSVDSSGDREKLFF. The full variable domain, with the rest looked up from reference TRBV29-1 and TRBJ1-4, is SAVISQKPSRDICQRGTSLTIQCQVDSQVTMMFWYRQQPGQSLTLIATANQGSEATYESGFVIDKFPISRPNLTFSTLTVSNMSPEDSSIYLCSVDSSGDREKLFFGSGTQLSVL.

The rearrangement uses TRBV20-1 and TRBJ1-4, with D tentatively TRBD1 (5 bases). In germline, CDR1 is DFQATT, CDR2 SNEGSKA (reference sequence). CDR3 length: 14 residues. Between the trimmed V and J ends, which lost 0 bases and 7 bases, there was a span of 12 bases. The DNA of the CDR3 is TGCAGTGCTAGAGATGGGGGGAAGAGTGAAAAACTGTTTTTT. Protein product: CSARDGGKSEKLFF.

V and J are TRBV3-1 and TRBJ1-1; TRBD1 is a possible D gene (6 bases). This CDR3 is 13 amino acids long. Per germline, CDR1 LGHDT and CDR2 YNNKEL (reference sequence). Trimming shortened V by 8 bases and J by 1 base, and 11 bases separated the two germline ends. CDR3 amino acids: CASGRQANTEAFF. CDR3 bases: TGTGCCAGCGGTAGACAGGCGAACACTGAAGCTTTCTTT.

V gene TRBV12-3 or TRBV12-4 combines with J gene TRBJ2-7; D possibly corresponds to TRBD2 (5 bases). CDR3 length: 15 residues. V lost 3 bases and J lost 6, with 18 bases in between. CDR3 sequence (DNA): TGTGCCAGCAGTTTGGAGGTCAAATTGGCTTCCGAGCAGTACTTC. The encoded protein is CASSLEVKLASEQYF.

V gene TRBV27 combines with J gene TRBJ1-6; D perhaps matches TRBD1 (5 bases). The V end was cut by 6 bases, the J end by 3 bases, with 27 bases between. CDR3 length: 20 residues. CDR1 and CDR2 (germline): MNHEY, SMNVEV (reference sequence). CDR3 loop: CASRHARRGGVLFYNSPLHF. The DNA for the CDR3 is TGTGCCAGCAGGCACGCGCGTCGGGGGGGAGTACTTTTCTATAATTCACCCCTCCACTTT.

This clonotype has at least ten counts. The chain couples TRBV7-3 to TRBJ2-1; the match to TRBD2 covers 8 bases. This CDR3 has 15 residues. After removal of 6 bases from V and 9 bases from J, the junction contained 13 bases not matched to a gene. Per the germline V gene, CDR1 is SGHTA and CDR2 is FQGTGA. CDR3 DNA sequence: TGTGCCAGCAGTCCCGCGGGGGGCGGGGGAGGTGAGCAGTTCTTC. This gives the protein CASSPAGGGGGEQFF. Supplemented by reference TRBV7-3 and TRBJ2-1, the full variable domain reads GAGVSQTPSNKVTEKGKYVELRCDPISGHTALYWYRQSLGQGPEFLIYFQGTGAADDSGLPNDRFFAVRPEGSVSTLKIQRTERGDSAVYLCASSPAGGGGGEQFFGPGTRLTVL.